The present entry profiles one TCR beta chain with its context. This entry is derived from a study of blood T cell repertoires in COVID-19. At the level of the study: The samples span acute and convalescent COVID-19 from the United States, Italy and Spain. PBMCs, B-cell-depleted T cells, or T cells provided the cDNA or gDNA that made up the material.

Germline CDR1 and CDR2: LNHDA and SQIVND (reference sequence). The CDR3 is 21 amino acids. V was pared by 1 base and J by 0 bases, with 14 bases of the junction left unmatched. In the authors' methods: Amplifying reference gene primers gave estimates of nucleated cell counts. The assay was immunoSEQ multiplex PCR, and TCRdb's table has in-frame clones only and misses some. D and trimming come from the DNA, and the V and J calls and clone size come from that table. The sample has roughly 240,000 clones; roughly 80% are singletons. This receptor was obtained from a man aged 55 to 70 who had recovered from COVID-19. The chain recombines TRBV19 with TRBJ2-1; 11 positions match TRBD2. Sequenced input: peripheral blood. In DNA form, the CDR3 reads TGTGCCAGTAGTATAGGTCTATCCCCCCTAGCGGGAGGCCACTCCTACAATGAGCAGTTCTTC. This gives the protein CASSIGLSPLAGGHSYNEQFF.